This T cell receptor beta chain was profiled in a study of T cell changes during pregnancy in multiple sclerosis. Sequencing used immunoSEQ multiplex PCR; TCRdb keeps in-frame clones, though not all of them. Here the sample spans 35,000 or so clones, approximately 91% being singletons. This CDR3 contains 13 residues. V lost 4 bases and J 4 bases, leaving 10 bases between the germline ends. The germline CDR1 and CDR2 sequences are MGHDK and SYGVNS. The sequences come from CD4+ T cells from peripheral blood mononuclear cells, collected in the third trimester of pregnancy. This sequence joins TRBV25-1 and TRBJ1-2, with D possibly TRBD1 on 5 matching bases. This receptor was obtained from a female donor in good health, enrolled as a control in a pregnancy study. The CDR3 bases are TGTGCCAGCAGTGGGGGCAGTTTCTATGGCTACACCTTC. The encoded protein is CASSGGSFYGYTF.